The 20 T cell receptor beta chains below all came from one sample that was sequenced in a study of T cell responses to AZD1222 COVID-19 vaccine. Libraries were prepared by immunoSEQ multiplex PCR; TCRdb keeps only in-frame clonotypes and omits some of them. The repertoire consists of 65,000 to 70,000 clones, with 65% to 80% occurring once and the leading ten covering 9% to 13%. The specimen comprised peripheral blood, sampled on day 0 of AZD1222 vaccination. These receptors came from an adult in good health.

The count of this clone is one. In DNA, the CDR3 is TGCGCCAGCAGCCAAGGAAGCGGGGGAGTATCAAGGAATGAGCAGTTCTTC. The encoded protein is CASSQGSGGVSRNEQFF. The chain recombines TRBV4-3 with TRBJ2-1; 8 nucleotides align to TRBD2. The CDR3 totals 17 residues. V was pared by 1 base and J by 7 bases, with 12 bases of the junction left unmatched. The germline gives CDR1 LGHNA, CDR2 YSLEER.

V gene TRBV5-1 combines with J gene TRBJ1-4; D remains unclear. V lost 4 bases, J lost 7 bases, and 26 bases lay in between. Germline V gives CDR1 SGHRS, CDR2 YFSETQ. The CDR3 runs to 18 residues. The DNA for the CDR3 is TGCGCCAGCAGCAAAAACGTCCTTGCGGGCCGGATAGGTGAAAAACTGTTTTTT. It codes for CASSKNVLAGRIGEKLFF.

This rearrangement joins TRBV5-6 to TRBJ1-4; D is possibly TRBD1 (5 bases). Germline V CDR1 and CDR2: SGHDT, YYEEEE. V lost 4 bases and J lost 6, with 13 bases in between. The CDR3 covers 14 residues. CDR3 nucleotide sequence: TGTGCCAGCAGCGGGTCCGGGACGGATGAAAAACTGTTTTTT. It yields the protein CASSGSGTDEKLFF.

J is TRBJ1-1 and V is TRBV10-1, with D unresolved. The CDR3 totals 12 residues. The ends were cut back, 0 bases at V and 7 bases at J, with 6 bases in the middle. CDR1 WNHNN and CDR2 SYGVQD come from the germline V gene (reference sequence). DNA of the CDR3: TGCGCCAGCAGTGAGTCTTTGGGTGAAGCTTTCTTT. Amino acids: CASSESLGEAFF.

The V gene is TRBV3-1 (or the pseudogene TRBV3-2), the J gene TRBJ1-2, with D perhaps TRBD1 (5 bases). The CDR3 is 15 residues long. Germline CDR1 is LGHDT and CDR2 is YNNKEL (reference sequence). V gave up 1 base and J gave up 1 base, with 10 bases separating them. For the CDR3, the DNA is TGTGCCAGCAGCCAAGCTTCGGGGGGTAACTATGGCTACACCTTC. It encodes CASSQASGGNYGYTF.

This chain links TRBV28 with TRBJ1-6, with unresolved D. V lost 7 bases and J 5 bases, leaving 21 bases between the germline ends. The CDR3 runs 17 residues. Germline V gives CDR1 MDHEN, CDR2 SYDVKM. CDR3 region: CASKIIGYRSDNSPLHF. The CDR3 DNA sequence: TGTGCCAGCAAAATTATCGGTTATAGGTCCGATAATTCACCCCTCCACTTT.

This rearrangement joins TRBV5-6 to TRBJ1-1; D not resolved. The CDR3 is 13 amino acids. V was shortened by 2 bases and J by 6 bases, with 11 bases between the two germline ends. Looked up from germline, CDR1 is SGHDT and CDR2 is YYEEEE. The CDR3 spells CASSFRDGAEAFF. In DNA, the CDR3 is TGTGCCAGCAGCTTTCGAGACGGAGCTGAAGCTTTCTTT.

This clone has only a few counts. The chain employs TRBV7-9 and TRBJ2-5; TRBD2 might be the D (6 bases). Trimming removed 0 bases at V and 2 bases at J, with 7 bases between. The CDR3 has 14 amino acids. In germline, CDR1 is SEHNR, CDR2 FQNEAQ (reference sequence). CDR3 residues: CASSLASGQETQYF. The CDR3 DNA is TGTGCCAGCAGCTTAGCTAGCGGACAAGAGACCCAGTACTTC.

CDR3 sequence reads: CATSGGASYGDTQYF. Written as DNA, the CDR3 is TGCGCCACTAGCGGGGGGGCCTCCTATGGAGATACGCAGTATTTT. The chain uses TRBV10-1 and TRBJ2-3; 12 positions match TRBD2. This CDR3 spans 15 amino acids. The trim removed 10 bases at V and 5 bases at J, leaving 10 bases unmatched. In germline, CDR1 is WNHNN, CDR2 SYGVQD (reference sequence).

This chain connects TRBV28 to TRBJ2-5, with a possible D match to TRBD1 (6 bases). Germline V gene data show CDR1 as MDHEN and CDR2 as SYDVKM. The CDR3 has 13 amino acids. Trimming stripped 6 bases from V and 4 bases from J, with 12 bases between. The CDR3 spells CASSPQGRETQYF. The CDR3, as DNA: TGTGCCAGCAGCCCCCAGGGGCGAGAGACCCAGTACTTC. The full variable domain, completed using reference TRBV28 and TRBJ2-5, is DVKVTQSSRYLVKRTGEKVFLECVQDMDHENMFWYRQDPGLGLRLIYFSYDVKMKEKGDIPEGYSVSREKKERFSLILESASTNQTSMYLCASSPQGRETQYFGPGTRLLVL.

V usage is TRBV2 and J usage is TRBJ1-1, with 7 bases aligning to TRBD1. The J segment lost 7 bases and the V segment lost 6 bases, leaving 8 bases of the junction unmatched. Germline loops: CDR1 SNHLY, CDR2 FYNNEI. The CDR3 length is 13 residues. CDR3: CASSPQGQGEAFF. CDR3 sequence (DNA): TGTGCCAGCAGCCCACAGGGGCAGGGTGAAGCTTTCTTT.

The CDR3 loop is CASSDSFQGARTNSPLHF. CDR3 bases: TGTGCCAGCAGTGACTCCTTCCAGGGGGCGCGAACTAATTCACCCCTCCACTTT. The rearrangement links TRBV6-4 to TRBJ1-6, with 8 bases aligning to TRBD1. Germline values: CDR1 MRHNA, CDR2 SNTAGT. The junction had 10 bases not matched to a gene; V was cut back by 0 bases and J by 6 bases. The CDR3 has 18 amino acids.

This chain joins TRBV12-5 and TRBJ2-1; 9 bases are shared with TRBD2. Germline V lookup: CDR1 LGHNT, CDR2 FRNRAP. The CDR3 runs to 15 residues. V trimming: 5 bases; J trimming: 8 bases; junction bases outside the gene matches: 10. The CDR3 coding sequence is TGTGCTAGTGGTCCGCGGGGGGGCAATGAAGATGAGCAGTTCTTC. The encoded protein is CASGPRGGNEDEQFF.

The chain couples TRBV7-2 to TRBJ2-1; D perhaps matches TRBD2 (5 bases). Trimming cost V 5 bases and J 8 bases, with 13 bases left between them. The CDR3 loop spans 13 amino acids. Germline V lookup: CDR1 SGHTA, CDR2 FQGNSA. The CDR3 bases are TGTGCCAGCAGCCTTACTAGATTCGATGAGCAGTTCTTC. It codes for CASSLTRFDEQFF.

The chain is built from TRBV3-1 (or the pseudogene TRBV3-2) and TRBJ2-5; TRBD2 matches at 8 bases. The J segment lost 6 bases and the V segment lost 1 base, leaving 7 bases of the junction unmatched. Germline V gene data show CDR1 as LGHDT and CDR2 as YNNKEL (reference sequence). This CDR3 contains 15 residues. The DNA for the CDR3 is TGTGCCAGCAGCCAAGCGGGGGGGGCGGGGAAGACCCAGTACTTC. Its protein product is CASSQAGGAGKTQYF.

The V and J genes are TRBV6-6 and TRBJ1-2, with TRBD1 identical over 9 bases. CDR1 and CDR2 from the germline V gene are MNHNY and SVGAGI (reference sequence). The CDR3 is 16 residues long. V was clipped by 0 bases and J by 5 bases; unmatched bases: 7. CDR3 DNA: TGTGCCAGCAGTTACTCATCACAGGGGGCGCGGTATGGCTACACCTTC. Protein: CASSYSSQGARYGYTF.

The chain links TRBV5-4 to TRBJ2-2; D not resolved. The CDR3 length is 15 residues. CDR1 and CDR2 (germline): SGHNT, YYREEE (reference sequence). Trimming shortened V by 0 bases and J by 5 bases, and 11 bases separated the two germline ends. This CDR3 is CASSLDGLLTGELFF. The CDR3 nucleotides read TGTGCCAGCAGCTTGGATGGGCTATTAACCGGGGAGCTGTTTTTT.

The genes are TRBV7-9 and TRBJ2-7; D perhaps matches TRBD1 (5 bases). Germline lookup yields CDR1 SEHNR and CDR2 FQNEAQ (reference sequence). The CDR3 totals 14 residues. V was trimmed by 4 bases and J by 4 bases, leaving 14 bases between them. CDR3 nucleotides: TGTGCCAGCAGCTCGACCAGGGCTCTTTACGAGCAGTACTTC. Its translation: CASSSTRALYEQYF.

J is TRBJ2-2 and V is TRBV7-3, with D tentatively TRBD1 (6 bases). The CDR3 loop spans 16 amino acids. Deletions cut 5 bases from V and 2 bases from J, with 15 bases between. Germline CDR1 SGHTA, CDR2 FQGTGA. In DNA, the CDR3 is TGTGCCAGCAGCGCACAGGGAAGCCCAAACACCGGGGAGCTGTTTTTT. Translating gives CASSAQGSPNTGELFF.

V is TRBV10-2 and J is TRBJ2-7; D possibly uses TRBD1 or TRBD2 (5 bases each). Germline V CDR1 and CDR2: WSHSY, SAAADI. The length of the CDR3 is 15 residues. The V end lost 8 bases, the J end lost 6 bases, and 23 bases lay between the germline ends. The CDR3 bases are TGCGCCAGCCGATCGACTGGGGGAAGAGCTTCCGAGCAGTACTTC. Protein: CASRSTGGRASEQYF.